This T cell receptor (beta chain) emerged from a study of T-cell memory formation after mild COVID-19 (dated by TCRdb to the early 2020s). In terms of the full investigation: Most TCR sequence clusters were specific to one of the two donors. Two young, previously healthy adult volunteers made up the cohort, one male and one female. In two donors, T-cell clones that expanded and contracted after mild COVID-19 were followed by sequencing TCRalpha and TCRbeta repertoires longitudinally.

This clonotype was detected a few times. This clone's antigen is unknown. No clone much larger than this one lies a single base away; base qualities are absent. Ficoll-Paque density gradient centrifugation was used to isolate PBMCs. Overall study outcomes, separate from this receptor: Only a couple of mild cases were covered in the study, and larger cohorts including severe cases with pre-infection samples were considered necessary. SARS-CoV-2 specificity of the second-wave clones peaking on day 37 was not confirmed. Clones contracting from day 15 to 85 had balanced CD4/CD8 phenotypes, while a second wave expanding from day 15 to 37 was biased towards CD4+. Some responding clones were detected in pre-infection memory, which suggested that pre-existing cross-reactive memory T cells had joined the SARS-CoV-2 response. Contracting CD4+ clones turned up mainly in the CM and EM memory subsets, whereas EMRA was where CD8+ clones were enriched.

Sequencing was carried out with an Illumina NovaSeq 6000. Using 5'RACE with constant-segment primers, TCRalpha and TCRbeta cDNA libraries were constructed, with sample barcodes and unique molecular identifiers added in the process. RNA was extracted from every sample with Trizol reagent. Library amplification was performed in two PCR steps, and a second sample barcode and Illumina TruSeq adapters were introduced in the second step. The libraries were sequenced on an Illumina NovaSeq using 2 x 150 bp paired-end reads. The paper's processing steps were these. Reads were demultiplexed and collapsed into UMI-guided consensus sequences with migec v1.2.7. Using mixcr v2.1.11, UMI consensuses were aligned to TRA and TRB V and J templates and then assembled into clonotypes. A clonotype was counted as expanded or contracted only if both edgeR and NoisET called the change significant, with noise models trained on biological replicates. For edgeR calls, the cutoffs were a false discovery rate-adjusted p below 0.01 and a log2 fold-change threshold of 1. As an exploratory analysis of dynamics, PCA with hierarchical clustering was applied to max-normalized trajectories of the 1000 most abundant clonotypes. The CD4 or CD8 phenotype of responding clones was assigned using the separately sequenced CD4+ and CD8+ repertoires. The public reads were reprocessed in TCRdb via fastp at Q25 and MiXCR, keeping in-frame beta chains. Each entry merges the rows of one CDR3 protein and shows their most common DNA and genes. For this entry, the V and J calls and clone size follow TCRdb and not the study's own pipeline. Here the sample has roughly 180,000 distinct CDR3 sequences; 11% occur a single time. The biggest ten clones account for approximately 4% of the sample.

Spanning cysteine to phenylalanine, the CDR3 consists of 17 amino acids. Only the CDR3 part of the read is kept: 51 bases, read in frame from the first base. The germline V gene sets CDR1 to LGHNT and CDR2 to FRNRAP. V is pruned by 1 base and J by 4 bases, leaving 7 bases of the junction without a gene match. The rearranged chain carries TRBV12-5 and TRBJ2-1; 10 nucleotides in the junction match TRBD2. The specimen sequenced was PBMCs or a T cell subset sorted from them (not recorded which). The clonotype was recovered from a man aged 18-30 years who had mild COVID-19 (a few samples of this study predate the infection). The sample titles of this study are shuffled in the database, so cell type and time point are left out; the donor was told from shared clones. The CDR3 protein sequence reads: CASGLGLAGGEYNEQFF. The nucleotides are TGTGCTAGTGGTTTGGGATTAGCGGGGGGAGAGTACAATGAGCAGTTCTTC.